This T cell receptor (beta chain) emerged from a study of long-term antiretroviral therapy in people with HIV. Samples were assayed with immunoSEQ v3.0 at survey level. Measured with immunoSEQ multiplex PCR; TCRdb has only the in-frame clones, and not every one. Of around 18,000 clones in the sample, approximately 82% were seen once. Study-wide findings and caveats: Narrower CDR3 length ranges marked HIV repertoires relative to controls. Post-treatment diversity went higher with ART but stayed below transplant donor controls. Clones showing expansion before ART dominated the repertoire at all time points.

This clone was counted a few times. Its antigen is currently unknown. Germline assignment: CDR1 SGHVS and CDR2 FNYEAQ. This CDR3 is 15 amino acids long. With V trimmed by 5 bases and J by 6 bases, 8 bases remained unmatched. The source was unsorted PBMCs, collected 0.5 years before starting antiretroviral therapy. The source of this sequence is a woman aged 50 to 65 with HIV. The rearrangement joins TRBV7-6 to TRBJ1-5; 9 bases align to TRBD1. Here the CDR3 DNA reads TGTGCCAGCAGCCCGCGACAGGGGGTTGGTCAGCCCCAGCATTTT. This sequence encodes CASSPRQGVGQPQHF.